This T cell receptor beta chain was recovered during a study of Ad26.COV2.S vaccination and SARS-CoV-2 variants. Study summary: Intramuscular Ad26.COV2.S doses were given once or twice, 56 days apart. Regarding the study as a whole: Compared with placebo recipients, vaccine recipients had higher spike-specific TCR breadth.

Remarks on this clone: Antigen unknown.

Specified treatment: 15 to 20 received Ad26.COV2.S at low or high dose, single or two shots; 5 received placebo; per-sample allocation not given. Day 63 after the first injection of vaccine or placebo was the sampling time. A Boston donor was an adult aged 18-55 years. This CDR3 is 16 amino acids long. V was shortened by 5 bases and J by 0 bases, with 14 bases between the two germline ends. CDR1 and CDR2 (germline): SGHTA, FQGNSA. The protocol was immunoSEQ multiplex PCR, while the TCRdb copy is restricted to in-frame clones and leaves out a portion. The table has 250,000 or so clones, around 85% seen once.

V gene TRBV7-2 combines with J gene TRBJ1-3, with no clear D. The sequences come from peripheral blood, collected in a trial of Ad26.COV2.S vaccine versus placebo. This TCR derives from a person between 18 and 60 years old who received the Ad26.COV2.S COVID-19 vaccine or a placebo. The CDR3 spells CASSHHPEVSGNTIYF. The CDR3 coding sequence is TGTGCCAGCAGCCACCACCCAGAAGTCTCTGGAAACACCATATATTTT.